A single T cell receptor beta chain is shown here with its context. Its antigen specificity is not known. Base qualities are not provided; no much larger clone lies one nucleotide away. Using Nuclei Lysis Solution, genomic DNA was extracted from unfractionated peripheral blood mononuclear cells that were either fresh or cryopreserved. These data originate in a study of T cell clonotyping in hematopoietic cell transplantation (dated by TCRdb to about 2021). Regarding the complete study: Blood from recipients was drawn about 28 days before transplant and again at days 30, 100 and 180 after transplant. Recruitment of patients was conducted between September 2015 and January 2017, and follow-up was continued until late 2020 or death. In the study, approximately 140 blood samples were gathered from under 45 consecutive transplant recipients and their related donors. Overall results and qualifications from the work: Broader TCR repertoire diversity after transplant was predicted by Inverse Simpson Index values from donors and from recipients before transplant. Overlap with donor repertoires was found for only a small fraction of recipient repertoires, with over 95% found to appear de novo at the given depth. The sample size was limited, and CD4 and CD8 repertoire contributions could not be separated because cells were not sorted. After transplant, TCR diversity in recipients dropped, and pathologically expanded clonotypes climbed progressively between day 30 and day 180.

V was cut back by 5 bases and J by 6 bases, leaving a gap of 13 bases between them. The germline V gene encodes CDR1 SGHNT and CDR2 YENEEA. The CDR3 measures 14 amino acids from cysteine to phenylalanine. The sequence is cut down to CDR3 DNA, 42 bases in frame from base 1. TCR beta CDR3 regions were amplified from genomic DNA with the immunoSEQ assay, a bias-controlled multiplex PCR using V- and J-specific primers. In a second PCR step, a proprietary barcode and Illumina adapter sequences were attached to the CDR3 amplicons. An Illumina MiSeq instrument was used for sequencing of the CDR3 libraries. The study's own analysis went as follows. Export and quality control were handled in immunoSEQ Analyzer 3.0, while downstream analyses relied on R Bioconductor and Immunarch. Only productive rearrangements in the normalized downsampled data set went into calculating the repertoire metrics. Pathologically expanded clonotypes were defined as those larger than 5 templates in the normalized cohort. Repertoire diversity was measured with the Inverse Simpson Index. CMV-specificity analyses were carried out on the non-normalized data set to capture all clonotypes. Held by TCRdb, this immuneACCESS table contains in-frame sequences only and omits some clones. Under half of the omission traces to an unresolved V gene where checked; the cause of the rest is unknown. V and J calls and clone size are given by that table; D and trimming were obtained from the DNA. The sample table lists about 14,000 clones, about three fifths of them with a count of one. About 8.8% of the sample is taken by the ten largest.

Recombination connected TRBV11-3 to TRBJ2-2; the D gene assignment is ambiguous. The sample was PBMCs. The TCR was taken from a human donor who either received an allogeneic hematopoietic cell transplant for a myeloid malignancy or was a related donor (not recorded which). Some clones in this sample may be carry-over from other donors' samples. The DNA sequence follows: TGTGCCAGCAGCCCTCGTCGTGGAGCCGGGGAGCTGTTTTTT. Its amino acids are CASSPRRGAGELFF.